The 13 T cell receptor beta chains reported below all come from one sample, sequenced in a study of T cells expressing NK-cell markers. TCRdb re-called the 5' RACE reads and shows each CDR3 protein once, DNA omitted. This sample's table has 400,000 or so distinct CDR3 sequences. Sequenced input: blood T cells: a sorted CD56 or NKG2C T cell subset, CD4+ or CD8+ T cells, or bulk PBMC T cells (not recorded which). All receptors come from a woman between 45 and 60 years old in good health.

This chain connects TRBV9 to TRBJ2-7; the D gene TCRdb calls, TRBD2, cannot be checked with no DNA. Germline lookup yields CDR1 SGDLS and CDR2 YYNGEE. The CDR3 length is 17 residues. This CDR3 reads CASSKTLAGDPTYEQYF. Drawing the rest from reference TRBV9 and TRBJ2-7, the complete variable domain is DSGVTQTPKHLITATGQRVTLRCSPRSGDLSVYWYQQSLDQGLQFLIQYYNGEERAKGNILERFSAQQFPDLHSELNLSSLELGDSALYFCASSKTLAGDPTYEQYFGPGTRLTVT.

The V gene is TRBV12-3 or TRBV12-4, the J gene TRBJ2-2; the TCRdb call, TRBD2, lacks DNA for checking. This CDR3 contains 12 residues. The CDR3: CASPLVGGELFF.

The chain is built from TRBV15 and TRBJ2-3; the D call of TRBD1 rests on TCRdb alone, since no DNA is present to check it. Germline CDR1 is LNHNV and CDR2 is YYDKDF (reference sequence). The CDR3 sequence is 15 residues long. CDR3 sequence: CATSTSRTGTDTQYF. Variable domain in full (rest from reference TRBV15 and TRBJ2-3): DAMVIQNPRYQVTQFGKPVTLSCSQTLNHNVMYWYQQKSSQAPKLLFHYYDKDFNNEADTPDNFQSRRPNTSFCFLDIRSPGLGDTAMYLCATSTSRTGTDTQYFGPGTRLTVL.

The V and J genes are TRBV12-3 or TRBV12-4 and TRBJ2-2; there is no DNA to check the TCRdb D call of TRBD1. The CDR3 is 14 amino acids. The CDR3 sequence is CASSSDRVTGELFF.

The V and J genes are TRBV18 and TRBJ2-2; the TCRdb D gene call, TRBD1, has no DNA to confirm it. There are 15 residues in the CDR3. Germline assignment: CDR1 KGHSH and CDR2 LQKENI. CDR3 loop: CASSPTTGSTGELFF.

The chain combines TRBV20-1 with TRBJ2-5; as DNA is missing, the TRBD1 call by TCRdb cannot be tested. From germline, CDR1 is DFQATT and CDR2 SNEGSKA (reference sequence). The CDR3 is 14 residues long. CDR3 amino acids: CSAASGTEGETQYF.

This sequence joins TRBV24-1 and TRBJ2-3; TCRdb picks TRBD1, but there is no DNA to check that call. Germline CDR1 reads KGHDR; CDR2 reads SFDVKD. This CDR3 has 14 amino acids. The CDR3 spells CATSDWTGADTQYF.

The CDR3 is CASSRLRADRTQYF. This chain joins TRBV11-2 and TRBJ2-5; TCRdb reports TRBD2, a call that lacks DNA to check it against. Germline V lookup: CDR1 SGHAT, CDR2 FQNNGV. The CDR3 has 14 residues.

The V gene is TRBV9, the J gene TRBJ2-3; the TCRdb call, TRBD2, lacks DNA for checking. Germline CDR1 is SGDLS and CDR2 is YYNGEE. The CDR3 runs to 16 residues. This CDR3 reads CASSPWGLFSTDTQYF.

The chain is built from TRBV5-1 and TRBJ2-7; the D gene TCRdb calls, TRBD1, cannot be checked with no DNA. Germline loops: CDR1 SGHRS, CDR2 YFSETQ. This CDR3 region has 14 residues. This chain's CDR3 is CASSLYRGGNEQYF.

This chain joins TRBV7-6 and TRBJ1-4; the TCRdb D gene call, TRBD1, has no DNA to confirm it. The CDR3 contains 15 residues. Germline V gene sequence: CDR1 SGHVS, CDR2 FNYEAQ. The CDR3 sequence is CASQPGTSTNEKLFF.

The J gene is TRBJ2-3, the V gene TRBV6-1; TCRdb reports TRBD2, a call that lacks DNA to check it against. Germline assignment: CDR1 MNHNS and CDR2 SASEGT. This CDR3 region has 14 residues. CDR3 in amino acids: CASSVDRGTDTQYF.

The CDR3: CASRRNTGEESNQPQHF. This rearrangement joins TRBV6-4 to TRBJ1-5; TCRdb names TRBD1, which stays unverified in the absence of DNA. Germline CDR1 MRHNA, CDR2 SNTAGT. The CDR3 sequence is 17 residues long.